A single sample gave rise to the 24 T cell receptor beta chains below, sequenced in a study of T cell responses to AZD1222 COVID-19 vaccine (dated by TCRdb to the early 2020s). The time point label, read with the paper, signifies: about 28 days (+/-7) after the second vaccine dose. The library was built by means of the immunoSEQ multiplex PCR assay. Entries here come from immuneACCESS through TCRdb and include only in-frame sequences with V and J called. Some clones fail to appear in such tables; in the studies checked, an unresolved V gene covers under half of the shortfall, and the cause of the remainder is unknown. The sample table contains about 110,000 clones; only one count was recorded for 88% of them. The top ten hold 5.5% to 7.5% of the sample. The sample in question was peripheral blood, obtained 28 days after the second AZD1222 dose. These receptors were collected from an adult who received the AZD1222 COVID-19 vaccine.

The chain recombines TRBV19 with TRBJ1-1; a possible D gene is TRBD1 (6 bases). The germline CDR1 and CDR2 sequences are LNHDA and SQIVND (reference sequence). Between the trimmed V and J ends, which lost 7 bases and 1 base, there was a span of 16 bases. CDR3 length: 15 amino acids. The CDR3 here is CASTIGGQRNTEAFF. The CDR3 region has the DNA TGTGCCAGTACCATTGGGGGGCAGAGGAACACTGAAGCTTTCTTT.

In DNA form, the CDR3 reads TGTGCCAGCAGACTCCGGACAGGGGGGGAATACGAGCAGTACTTC. Protein sequence: CASRLRTGGEYEQYF. The chain links TRBV6-5 to TRBJ2-7; TRBD1 matches at 10 bases. Germline CDR1 MNHEY, CDR2 SVGAGI. The CDR3 length is 15 residues. Losses at the gene ends were 6 bases for V and 4 bases for J; bases not matched to a gene: 9.

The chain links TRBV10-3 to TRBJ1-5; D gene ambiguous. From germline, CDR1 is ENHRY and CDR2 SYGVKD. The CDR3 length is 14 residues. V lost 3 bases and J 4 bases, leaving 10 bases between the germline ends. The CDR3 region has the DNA TGTGCCATCAGTGAATCGTCCCGAAATCAGCCCCAGCATTTT. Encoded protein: CAISESSRNQPQHF.

The CDR3 is CAIAGSGNTIYF. CDR3 DNA sequence: TGTGCCATCGCCGGCTCTGGAAACACCATATATTTT. The chain couples TRBV10-3 to TRBJ1-3, with unresolved D. V dropped 8 bases and J dropped 0 bases, with 5 bases sitting between them. The germline CDR1 and CDR2 sequences are ENHRY and SYGVKD. This CDR3 is 12 amino acids long.

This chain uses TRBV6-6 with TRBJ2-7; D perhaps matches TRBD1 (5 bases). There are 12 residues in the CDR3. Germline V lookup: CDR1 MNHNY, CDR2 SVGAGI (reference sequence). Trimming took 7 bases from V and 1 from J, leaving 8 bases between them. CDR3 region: CASTGMSYEQYF. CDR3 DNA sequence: TGTGCCAGCACAGGGATGTCCTACGAGCAGTACTTC.

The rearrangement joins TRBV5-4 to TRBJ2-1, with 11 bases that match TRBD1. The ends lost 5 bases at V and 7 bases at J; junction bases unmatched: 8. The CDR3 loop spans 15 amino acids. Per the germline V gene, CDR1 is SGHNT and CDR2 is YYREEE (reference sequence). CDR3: CASSPGQGAGNEQFF. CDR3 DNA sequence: TGTGCCAGCAGTCCTGGACAGGGGGCGGGTAATGAGCAGTTCTTC.

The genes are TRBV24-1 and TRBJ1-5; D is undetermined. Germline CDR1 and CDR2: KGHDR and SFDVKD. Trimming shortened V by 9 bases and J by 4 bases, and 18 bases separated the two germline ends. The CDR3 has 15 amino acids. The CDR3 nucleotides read TGTGCCACCCAACCCCCGGGGAGTGGAAATCAGCCCCAGCATTTT. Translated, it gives CATQPPGSGNQPQHF.

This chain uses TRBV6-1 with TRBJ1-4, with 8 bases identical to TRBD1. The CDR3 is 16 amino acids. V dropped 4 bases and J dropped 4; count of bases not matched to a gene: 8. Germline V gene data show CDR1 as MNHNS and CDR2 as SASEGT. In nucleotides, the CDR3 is TGTGCCAGCAGTGGGACAGGGTGGGGGGATAATGAAAAACTGTTTTTT. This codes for CASSGTGWGDNEKLFF.

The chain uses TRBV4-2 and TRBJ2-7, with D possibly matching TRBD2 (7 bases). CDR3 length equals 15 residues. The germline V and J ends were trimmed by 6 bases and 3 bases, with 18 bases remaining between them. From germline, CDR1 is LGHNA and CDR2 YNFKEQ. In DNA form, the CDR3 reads TGTGCCAGCAGTCCAACGACGGGGGGCGTCTACGAGCAGTACTTC. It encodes CASSPTTGGVYEQYF.

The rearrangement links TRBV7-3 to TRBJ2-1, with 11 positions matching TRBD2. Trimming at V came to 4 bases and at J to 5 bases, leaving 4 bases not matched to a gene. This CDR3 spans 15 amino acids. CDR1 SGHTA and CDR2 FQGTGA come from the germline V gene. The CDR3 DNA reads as TGTGCCAGCAGCTCTACTAGCGGGGGCCACAATGAGCAGTTCTTC. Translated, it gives CASSSTSGGHNEQFF.

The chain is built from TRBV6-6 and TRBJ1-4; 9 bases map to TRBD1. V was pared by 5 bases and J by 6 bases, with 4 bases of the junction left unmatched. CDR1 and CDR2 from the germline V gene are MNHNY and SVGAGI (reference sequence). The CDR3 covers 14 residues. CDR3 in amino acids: CASSDRDRDEKLFF. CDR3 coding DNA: TGTGCCAGCAGTGATAGGGACAGGGATGAAAAACTGTTTTTT.

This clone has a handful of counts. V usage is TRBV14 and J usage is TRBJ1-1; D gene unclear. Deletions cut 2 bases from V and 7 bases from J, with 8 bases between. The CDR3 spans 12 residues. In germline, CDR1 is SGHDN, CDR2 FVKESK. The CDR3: CASSQSSVEAFF. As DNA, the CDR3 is TGTGCCAGCAGCCAATCGTCAGTTGAAGCTTTCTTT. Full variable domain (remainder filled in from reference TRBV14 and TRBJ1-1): EAGVTQFPSHSVIEKGQTVTLRCDPISGHDNLYWYRRVMGKEIKFLLHFVKESKQDESGMPNNRFLAERTGGTYSTLKVQPAELEDSGVYFCASSQSSVEAFFGQGTRLTVV.

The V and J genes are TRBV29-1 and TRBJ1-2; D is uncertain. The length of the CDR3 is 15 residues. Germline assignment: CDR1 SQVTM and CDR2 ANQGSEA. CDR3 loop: CSGPLIWENNYGYTF. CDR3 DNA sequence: TGCAGTGGACCCCTTATTTGGGAGAATAACTATGGCTACACCTTC.

The CDR3 region is CASKRGQGSGGTEAFF. Written as DNA, the CDR3 is TGTGCCAGCAAAAGGGGACAGGGATCAGGGGGCACTGAAGCTTTCTTT. This chain links TRBV9 with TRBJ1-1, with TRBD1 identical over 9 bases. There are 16 residues in the CDR3. The ends lost 6 bases at V and 4 bases at J; junction bases unmatched: 13. Germline CDR1 and CDR2: SGDLS and YYNGEE.

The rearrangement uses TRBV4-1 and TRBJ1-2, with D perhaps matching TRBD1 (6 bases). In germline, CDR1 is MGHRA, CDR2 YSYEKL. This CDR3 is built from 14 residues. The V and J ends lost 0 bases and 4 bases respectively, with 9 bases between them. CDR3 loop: CASSQDTGIYGYTF. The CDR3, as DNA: TGCGCCAGCAGCCAAGACACAGGGATCTATGGCTACACCTTC.

CDR3 DNA: TGCGCCAGCAGCGGATCCGGGACTAGCGGGGCAGAGACCCAGTACTTC. It yields the protein CASSGSGTSGAETQYF. The V call is TRBV5-1, the J call TRBJ2-5, with 13 nucleotides matching TRBD2. Trimming cost V 4 bases and J 4 bases; bases outside gene matches: 7. Looked up from germline, CDR1 is SGHRS and CDR2 is YFSETQ. The CDR3 has 16 residues.

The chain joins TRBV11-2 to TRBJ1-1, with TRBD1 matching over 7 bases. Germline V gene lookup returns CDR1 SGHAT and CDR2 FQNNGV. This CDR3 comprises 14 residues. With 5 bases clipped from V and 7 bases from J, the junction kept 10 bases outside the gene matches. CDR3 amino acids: CASSPLTGRFEAFF. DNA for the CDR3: TGTGCCAGCAGCCCTCTGACAGGGCGTTTTGAAGCTTTCTTT.

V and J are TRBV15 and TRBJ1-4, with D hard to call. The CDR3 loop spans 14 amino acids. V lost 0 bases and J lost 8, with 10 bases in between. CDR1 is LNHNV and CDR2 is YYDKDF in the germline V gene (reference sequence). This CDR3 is CATSRDRVAEKLFF. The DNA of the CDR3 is TGTGCCACCAGCAGAGATCGGGTCGCAGAAAAACTGTTTTTT.

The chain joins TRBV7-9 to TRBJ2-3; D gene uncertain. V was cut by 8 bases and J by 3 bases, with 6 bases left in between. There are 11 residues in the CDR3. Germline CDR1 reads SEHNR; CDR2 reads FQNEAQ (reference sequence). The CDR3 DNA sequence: TGTGCCAGCGCGGTAACAGATACGCAGTATTTT. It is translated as CASAVTDTQYF.

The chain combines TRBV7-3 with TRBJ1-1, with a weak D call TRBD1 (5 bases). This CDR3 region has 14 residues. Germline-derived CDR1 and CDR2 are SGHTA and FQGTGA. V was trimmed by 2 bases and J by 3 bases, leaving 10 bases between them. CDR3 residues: CASSLGGKDTEAFF. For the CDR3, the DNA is TGTGCCAGCAGCTTAGGGGGGAAAGACACTGAAGCTTTCTTT.

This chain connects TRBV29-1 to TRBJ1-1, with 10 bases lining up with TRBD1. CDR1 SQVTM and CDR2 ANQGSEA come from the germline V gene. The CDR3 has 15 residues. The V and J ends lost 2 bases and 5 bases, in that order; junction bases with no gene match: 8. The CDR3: CSVENSGQGRTEAFF. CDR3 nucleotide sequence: TGCAGCGTTGAAAATTCGGGACAGGGGAGGACTGAAGCTTTCTTT. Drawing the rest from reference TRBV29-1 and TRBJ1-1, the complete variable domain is SAVISQKPSRDICQRGTSLTIQCQVDSQVTMMFWYRQQPGQSLTLIATANQGSEATYESGFVIDKFPISRPNLTFSTLTVSNMSPEDSSIYLCSVENSGQGRTEAFFGQGTRLTVV.

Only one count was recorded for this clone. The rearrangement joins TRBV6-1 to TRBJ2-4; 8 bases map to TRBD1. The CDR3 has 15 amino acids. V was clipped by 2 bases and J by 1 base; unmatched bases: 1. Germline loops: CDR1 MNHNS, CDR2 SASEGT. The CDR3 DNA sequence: TGTGCCAGCAGTGAACAGGGGGCGGCCAAAAACATTCAGTACTTC. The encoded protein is CASSEQGAAKNIQYF.

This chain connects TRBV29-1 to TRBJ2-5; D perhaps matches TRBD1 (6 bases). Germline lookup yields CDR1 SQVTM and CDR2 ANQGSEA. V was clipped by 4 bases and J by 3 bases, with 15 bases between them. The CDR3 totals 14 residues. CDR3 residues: CSVGITGYKETQYF. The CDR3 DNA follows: TGCAGCGTTGGGATCACAGGGTACAAAGAGACCCAGTACTTC.

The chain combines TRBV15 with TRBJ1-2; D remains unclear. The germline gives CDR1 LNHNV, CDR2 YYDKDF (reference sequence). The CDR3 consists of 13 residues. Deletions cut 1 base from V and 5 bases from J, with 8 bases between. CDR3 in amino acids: CATSRGDEYGYTF. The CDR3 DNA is TGTGCCACCAGCAGAGGAGATGAGTATGGCTACACCTTC.